A selection of T cell receptor beta chains follows, all from one sample in a study of T-cell memory formation after mild COVID-19. Using its own MiXCR run on the 5' RACE reads, TCRdb lists one record per CDR3 protein. The sample yields approximately 260,000 distinct CDR3 sequences, 16% seen once. Sequencing used PBMCs or a T cell subset sorted from them (not recorded which). The receptors shown here come from a man in his late teens or twenties who had mild COVID-19 (a few samples of this study predate the infection). Cell type and time point are not known. The CDR3 runs from the conserved cysteine through the conserved F or W. D genes are given only for firm matches. Rows give clone size only sometimes, using once, few, many, or a class for an expanded clone.

J,size,D,V,DNA,CDR3
TRBJ2-1,few,TRBD2,TRBV5-1,TGCGCCAGCATCCTGACTAGCGGCGGCAATGAGCAGTTCTTC,CASILTSGGNEQFF
TRBJ2-3,-,TRBD2,TRBV4-1,TGCGCCAGCAGCCAAGTTATTCGCGGGGGGGATGATACGCAGTATTTT,CASSQVIRGGDDTQYF
TRBJ2-3,-,-,TRBV6-2/TRBV6-3,TGTGCCAGCAGTTACGACTTGGGTGATACGCAGTATTTT,CASSYDLGDTQYF
TRBJ1-2,few,-,TRBV28,TGTGCCAGCAGTGGGACGGAAGTGGGAAACACCTTC,CASSGTEVGNTF
TRBJ1-2,few,TRBD1,TRBV18,TGTGCCAGCTCGGGGACAGGGGGCAACTATGGCTACACCTTC,CASSGTGGNYGYTF
TRBJ1-1,few,TRBD1,TRBV24-1,TGTGCCACCAGTAGGGGACAGGGGACTGAAGCTTTCTTT,CATSRGQGTEAFF
TRBJ2-4,few,-,TRBV5-1,TGCGCCAGCAGTCGGGAAGGGGGGTCCAAAAACATTCAGTACTTC,CASSREGGSKNIQYF
TRBJ2-1,few,TRBD2,TRBV12-3/TRBV12-4,TGTGCCAGCAGTTCTAGCGGGGGGAACATTGAGCAGTTCTTC,CASSSSGGNIEQFF
TRBJ2-7,-,-,TRBV6-5,TGTGCCAGCAGCCGGCGCGCGGGGGCGATCTCCTACGAGCAGTACTTC,CASSRRAGAISYEQYF
TRBJ2-1,-,TRBD2,TRBV20-1,TGCAGTGCTAGGTTGGCGGGGGGAGGAGAGCAGTTCTTC,CSARLAGGGEQFF
TRBJ2-3,few,TRBD2,TRBV4-1,TGCGCCAGCACCATTAGCGGGGCGACAGATACGCAGTATTTT,CASTISGATDTQYF
TRBJ1-1,few,-,TRBV19,TGTGCCGCGCGAGCGGGACTTTATACTGAAGCTTTCTTT,CAARAGLYTEAFF
TRBJ2-6,few,TRBD1,TRBV24-1,TGTGCCACCAGTGACCCGACAGGGGTGGCCAACGTCCTGACTTTC,CATSDPTGVANVLTF
TRBJ2-2,-,-,TRBV10-1,TGCGCCAGCAGTGAGCGGGGAGCCGGGGAGCTGTTTTTT,CASSERGAGELFF
TRBJ2-7,-,TRBD1,TRBV7-2,TGTGCCAGCAGCTTGCTCCTGGGGACAGGGGGCGAGCAGTACTTC,CASSLLLGTGGEQYF
TRBJ1-6,-,-,TRBV27,TGTGCCAGCAGCCGGGGGGCATCACCCCTCCACTTT,CASSRGASPLHF
TRBJ1-4,few,-,TRBV20-1,TGCAGTGCTAGGGACAGAATGGGAGAAAAACTGTTTTTT,CSARDRMGEKLFF
TRBJ1-1,few,-,TRBV5-1,TGCGCCAGCAGCTTGGAGCCTCAGGGAGTCGCTGAAGCTTTCTTT,CASSLEPQGVAEAFF
TRBJ2-5,many,TRBD2,TRBV6-1,TGTGCCAGCAGGGGACTAGCGGGGGGCCGGTGGGAGACCCAGTACTTC,CASRGLAGGRWETQYF
TRBJ1-2,-,-,TRBV4-1,TGCGCCAGCAGCCAAGAGGGCCTTAACTATGGCTACACCTTC,CASSQEGLNYGYTF
TRBJ2-2,few,-,TRBV4-2,TGTGCCAGCAGCCAAGTTCTAGTCTCCGACACCGGGGAGCTGTTTTTT,CASSQVLVSDTGELFF
TRBJ1-1,-,-,TRBV9,TGTGCCAGCAGCGCCCTCGAGTTGGGGCACACTGAAGCTTTCTTT,CASSALELGHTEAFF
TRBJ1-1,-,TRBD1,TRBV5-1,TGCGCCAGCAGCCCTTGGGGGACAGCTGAAGCTTTCTTT,CASSPWGTAEAFF
TRBJ1-2,-,-,TRBV20-1,TGCAGTGCTCCCCCCGGGGGCGCCCGGGGCTACACCTTC,CSAPPGGARGYTF
TRBJ1-6,many,TRBD1,TRBV7-6,TGTGCCAGCAGCTTAGGAGGGACAGGGGGTTCACCCCTCCACTTT,CASSLGGTGGSPLHF
TRBJ2-7,-,-,TRBV14,TGTGCCAGCAGCCAGGGGCTTGGCTCCTACGAGCAGTACTTC,CASSQGLGSYEQYF
TRBJ2-5,many,-,TRBV7-2,TGTGCCAGCAGCTCGTGGGCGCACTACCCAGAGACCCAGTACTTC,CASSSWAHYPETQYF
TRBJ2-7,few,-,TRBV3-1,TGTGCCAGCAGCCAAGAGCAATCCTACGAGCAGTACTTC,CASSQEQSYEQYF
TRBJ1-1,-,-,TRBV6-2/TRBV6-3,TGTGCCAGCAGCCAAACACCAAACACTGAAGCTTTCTTT,CASSQTPNTEAFF
TRBJ2-5,many,TRBD1,TRBV6-2/TRBV6-3,TGTGCCAGCAGCGGGACAGGAGAGACCCAGTACTTC,CASSGTGETQYF
TRBJ1-6,few,-,TRBV5-1,TGCGCCAGCAGCTTGGGAGAGACAGGCTATAATTCACCCCTCCACTTT,CASSLGETGYNSPLHF
TRBJ1-5,-,-,TRBV12-3/TRBV12-4,TGTGCCAGCAGTTTAGCGAGGCGGCGCCAGCCCCAGCATTTT,CASSLARRRQPQHF
TRBJ2-1,-,-,TRBV5-1,TGCGCCAGCAGCTTGGAACAGGGCCCCTACAATGAGCAGTTCTTC,CASSLEQGPYNEQFF
TRBJ2-7,few,TRBD2,TRBV27,TGTGCCAGCAGTTTTTTTAGCGGGGGGGCCTACGAGCAGTACTTC,CASSFFSGGAYEQYF
TRBJ2-3,-,-,TRBV10-3,TGTGCCATCAGTGAGGGGGCTAGCACAGATACGCAGTATTTT,CAISEGASTDTQYF
TRBJ2-7,-,-,TRBV5-6,TGTGCCAGCAGCGTCCCAACAACCTACGAGCAGTACTTC,CASSVPTTYEQYF
TRBJ2-2,few,TRBD1,TRBV7-9,TGTGCCAGCAGCAGAAGACAGGGGAACACCGGGGAGCTGTTTTTT,CASSRRQGNTGELFF
TRBJ1-1,-,-,TRBV6-5,TGTGCCAGCAGTTATTTGCTGAGGAGCACTGAAGCTTTCTTT,CASSYLLRSTEAFF
TRBJ2-4,many,-,TRBV12-3/TRBV12-4,TGCGCCAGCAGCTTGGGAGGACTAGCCAAAAACATTCAGTACTTC,CASSLGGLAKNIQYF
TRBJ2-2,few,TRBD1,TRBV9,TGTGCCAGCAGCGGACCACGGGACAGCCAGAACACCGGGGAGCTGTTTTTT,CASSGPRDSQNTGELFF
TRBJ2-3,-,TRBD1,TRBV29-1,TGCAGCGTTGATTATCCCCCCCCGGGACAGGGGTGGCCCGATCCCGACACAGATACGCAGTATTTT,CSVDYPPPGQGWPDPDTDTQYF
TRBJ1-5,many,-,TRBV19,TGTGCCAGTACTGGTTCTATGGTTCAGCCCCAGCATTTT,CASTGSMVQPQHF
TRBJ2-7,few,-,TRBV7-2,TGTGCCAGCAGCCTCAGCAGAGACTACGAGCAGTACTTC,CASSLSRDYEQYF
TRBJ1-2,-,-,TRBV6-2/TRBV6-3,TGTGCCAGCAGTTACGCGGGCGAGGACGGCTACACCTTC,CASSYAGEDGYTF
TRBJ1-2,many,-,TRBV20-1,TGCAGTGCGTACGGCTACACCTTC,CSAYGYTF
TRBJ2-5,few,-,TRBV4-1,TGCGCCAGCAGCCAAGAATTGAGGGAGACCCAGTACTTC,CASSQELRETQYF
TRBJ2-7,-,TRBD2,TRBV4-3,TGCGCCAGCAGCCAAGATCAGGGACTATCCTACGAGCAGTACTTC,CASSQDQGLSYEQYF
TRBJ1-3,-,-,TRBV6-1,TGTGCCAGCAGTGAAGATCGGCTGTCTGGAAACACCATATATTTT,CASSEDRLSGNTIYF
TRBJ1-6,few,-,TRBV5-1,TGCGCCAGCAGCTTGACGGACGGAACCACCCCTCTCCACTTT,CASSLTDGTTPLHF
TRBJ2-7,-,-,TRBV7-9,TGTGCCAGCAGCTTAGAGGGGGGGCCCATTGAGCAGTACTTC,CASSLEGGPIEQYF
TRBJ1-1,-,-,TRBV5-5,TGTGCCAGCAGCGGCAGGGGCGGCACTGAAGCTTTCTTT,CASSGRGGTEAFF
TRBJ2-5,few,TRBD1,TRBV7-6,TGTGCCAGCAGCCCTTGGGGACAGTTCTTGGGGGACCAGTACTTC,CASSPWGQFLGDQYF
TRBJ1-2,-,-,TRBV7-2,TGTGCCAGCAGTTCGCGGGGCCCTTATGGCTACACCTTC,CASSSRGPYGYTF